This T cell receptor beta chain was identified in a study of CD8 T cells in Susac syndrome. With random hexamers, reverse transcription was performed on about 0.5 to 1 ug of RNA. Using its own MiXCR run on the immunoSEQ multiplex PCR reads, TCRdb lists one record per CDR3 protein. Of about 400,000 distinct CDR3 sequences in the sample, approximately 85% were seen once. The multiple sclerosis controls were treatment-naive patients, and their relapsing-remitting disease was stable or active. Trimming removed 6 bases from V and 1 base from J, with 9 bases in between. CDR3 length: 13 amino acids. CDR1 and CDR2 (germline): MRHNA, SNTAGT.

The chain couples TRBV6-4 to TRBJ1-1; perhaps TRBD1 as D (6 bases). The origin of this receptor is a human donor with multiple sclerosis. The sample taken for sequencing was CD8+ T cells from PBMCs. CDR3 DNA: TGTGCCAGCAGACAGGGAGAGAACACTGAAGCTTTCTTT. This gives the protein CASRQGENTEAFF.